The following is a TCR beta chain sequence with its context. This entry belongs to a study of identical twins. MiXCR, applied by TCRdb to the 5' RACE reads, yields one record per CDR3 protein. The table has roughly 1,500,000 distinct CDR3 sequences, under 35% seen once. This receptor was obtained from a newborn girl in good health. The sequencing sample was made of cord blood.

CDR3 residues: CASSPTSGRQYEQYF. CDR3 DNA sequence: TGTGCCAGCAGTCCTACTAGCGGGAGGCAATACGAGCAGTACTTC. The V gene is TRBV3-1, the J gene TRBJ2-7; 12 nucleotides line up with TRBD2. This CDR3 spans 15 amino acids. Losses at the gene ends were 6 bases for V and 4 bases for J; bases not matched to a gene: 7. In germline, CDR1 is LGHDT, CDR2 YNNKEL (reference sequence).